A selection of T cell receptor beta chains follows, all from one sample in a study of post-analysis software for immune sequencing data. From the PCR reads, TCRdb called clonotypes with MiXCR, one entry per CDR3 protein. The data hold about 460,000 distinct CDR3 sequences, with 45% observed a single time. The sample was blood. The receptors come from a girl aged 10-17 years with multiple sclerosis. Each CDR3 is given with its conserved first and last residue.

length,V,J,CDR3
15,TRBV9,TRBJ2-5,CAGSRTGLTKETQYF
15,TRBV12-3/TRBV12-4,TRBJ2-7,CASSPTWDSSYEQYF
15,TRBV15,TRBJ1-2,CATSRERETYYGYTF
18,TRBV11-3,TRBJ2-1,CASSSTPSGRHLVVEQFF
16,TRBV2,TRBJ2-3,CASSWELAGKTDTQYF
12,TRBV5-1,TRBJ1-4,CASSPMGEKLFF
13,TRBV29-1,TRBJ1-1,CSVHGPVNTEAFF
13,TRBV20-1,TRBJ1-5,CSAREQAGQPQHF
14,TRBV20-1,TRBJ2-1,CSAQGAGGANEQFF
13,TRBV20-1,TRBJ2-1,CSASKLANNEQFF
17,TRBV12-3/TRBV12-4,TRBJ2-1,CASSLETSGSSYNEQFF
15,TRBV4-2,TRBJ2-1,CASSQNQGRVNEQFF
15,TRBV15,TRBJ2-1,CATRDEGLAVNEQFF
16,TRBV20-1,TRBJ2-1,CSARPISGTGVSGQFF
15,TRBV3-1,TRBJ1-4,CASSQEVDADEKLFF
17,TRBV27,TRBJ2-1,CASSFSGGVISYNEQFF
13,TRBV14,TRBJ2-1,CASSQIRRDEQFF
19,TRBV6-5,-,CASSWTGGAVAGLRKTQYF
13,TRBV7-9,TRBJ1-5,CATSLEGNQPQHF
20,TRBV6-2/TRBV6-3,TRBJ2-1,CATCSFGLAGDGETYNEQFF
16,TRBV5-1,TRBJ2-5,CASSLGTSGIQETQYF
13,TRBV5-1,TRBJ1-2,CASSQDDNYGYTF
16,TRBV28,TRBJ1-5,CASSLGPGQGNQPQHF
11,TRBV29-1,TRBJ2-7,CSVGNTHEQYF
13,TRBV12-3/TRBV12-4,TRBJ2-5,CASRGPLQETQYF
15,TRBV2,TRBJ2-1,CASTLDRVQDNEQFF
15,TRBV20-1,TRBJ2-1,CSADRVLAGDNEQFF
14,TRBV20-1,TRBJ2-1,CSALLAGGLTEQFF
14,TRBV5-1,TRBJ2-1,CASSTQGAYNEQFF